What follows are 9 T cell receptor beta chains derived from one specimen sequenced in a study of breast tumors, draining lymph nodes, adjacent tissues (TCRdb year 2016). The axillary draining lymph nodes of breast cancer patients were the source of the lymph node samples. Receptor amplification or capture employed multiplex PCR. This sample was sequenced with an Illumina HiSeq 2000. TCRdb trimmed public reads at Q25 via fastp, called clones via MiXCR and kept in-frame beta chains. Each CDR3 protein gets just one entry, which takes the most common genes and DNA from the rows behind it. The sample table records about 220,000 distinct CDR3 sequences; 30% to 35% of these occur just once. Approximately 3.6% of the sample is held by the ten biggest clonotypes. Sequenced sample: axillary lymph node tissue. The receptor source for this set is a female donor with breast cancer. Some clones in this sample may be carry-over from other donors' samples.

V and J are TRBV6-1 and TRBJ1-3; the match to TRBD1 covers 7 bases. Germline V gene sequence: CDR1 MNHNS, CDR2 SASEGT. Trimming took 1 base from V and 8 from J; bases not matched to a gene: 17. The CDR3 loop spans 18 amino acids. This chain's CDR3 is CASSEGRDSALYGYTIYF. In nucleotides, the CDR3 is TGTGCCAGCAGTGAAGGCCGGGACAGCGCCCTTTATGGCTACACCATATATTTT.

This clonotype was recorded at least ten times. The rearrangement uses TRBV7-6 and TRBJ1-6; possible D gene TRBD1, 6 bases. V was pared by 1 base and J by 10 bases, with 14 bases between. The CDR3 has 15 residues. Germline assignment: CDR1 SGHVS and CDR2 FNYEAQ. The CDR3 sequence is CASSLGRQGRSPLHF. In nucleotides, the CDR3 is TGTGCCAGCAGCTTAGGACGGCAGGGGAGATCACCCCTCCACTTT. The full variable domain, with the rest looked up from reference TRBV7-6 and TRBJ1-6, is GAGVSQSPRYKVTKRGQDVALRCDPISGHVSLYWYRQALGQGPEFLTYFNYEAQQDKSGLPNDRFSAERPEGSISTLTIQRTEQRDSAMYRCASSLGRQGRSPLHFGNGTRLTVT.

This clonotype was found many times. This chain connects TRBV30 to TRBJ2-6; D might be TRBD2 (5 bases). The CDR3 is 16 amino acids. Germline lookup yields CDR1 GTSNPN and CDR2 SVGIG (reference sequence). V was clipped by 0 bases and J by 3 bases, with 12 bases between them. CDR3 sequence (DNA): TGTGCCTGGAGTGTACGGGGTGCGAGTGGGGCCAACGTCCTGACTTTC. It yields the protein CAWSVRGASGANVLTF.

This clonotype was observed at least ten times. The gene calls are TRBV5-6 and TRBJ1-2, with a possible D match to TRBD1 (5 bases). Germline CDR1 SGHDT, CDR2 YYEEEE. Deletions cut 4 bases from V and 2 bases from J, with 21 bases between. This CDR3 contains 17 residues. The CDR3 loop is CASSTRGVGGLNYGYTF. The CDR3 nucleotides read TGTGCCAGCAGCACCCGAGGGGTAGGAGGCTTAAACTATGGCTACACCTTC.

CDR3 DNA sequence: TGTGCCAGCAGCACCCAGTGGGAGGAGACCCAGTACTTC. Its translation: CASSTQWEETQYF. The chain carries TRBV7-2 and TRBJ2-5, with a tentative D call TRBD2 (5 bases). The CDR3 sequence is 13 residues long. Deletions cut 5 bases from V and 5 bases from J, with 12 bases between. Germline V gene sequence: CDR1 SGHTA, CDR2 FQGNSA.

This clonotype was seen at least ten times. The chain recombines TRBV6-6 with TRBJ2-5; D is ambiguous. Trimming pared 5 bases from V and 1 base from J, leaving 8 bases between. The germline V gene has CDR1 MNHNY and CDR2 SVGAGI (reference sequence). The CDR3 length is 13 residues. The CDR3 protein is CASSRVAQETQYF. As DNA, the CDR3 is TGTGCCAGCAGTCGAGTTGCCCAAGAGACCCAGTACTTC.

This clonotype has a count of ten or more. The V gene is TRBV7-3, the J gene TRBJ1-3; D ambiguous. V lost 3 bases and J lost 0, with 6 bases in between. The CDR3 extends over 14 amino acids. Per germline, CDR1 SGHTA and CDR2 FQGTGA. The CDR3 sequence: CASSLAGSGNTIYF. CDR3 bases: TGTGCCAGCAGCTTGGCGGGCTCTGGAAACACCATATATTTT.

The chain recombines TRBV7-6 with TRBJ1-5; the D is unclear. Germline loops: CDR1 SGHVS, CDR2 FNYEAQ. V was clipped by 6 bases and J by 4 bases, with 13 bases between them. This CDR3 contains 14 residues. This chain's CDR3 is CASSASRANQPQHF. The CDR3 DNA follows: TGTGCCAGCAGTGCTAGTCGGGCTAATCAGCCCCAGCATTTT.

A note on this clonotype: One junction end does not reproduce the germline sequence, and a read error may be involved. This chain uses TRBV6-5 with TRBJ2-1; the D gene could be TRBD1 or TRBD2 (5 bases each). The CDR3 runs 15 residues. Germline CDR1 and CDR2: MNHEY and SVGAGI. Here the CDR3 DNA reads TGTGCCAGCAGTCACGGGACCCTAAGCCACAATGAACAGTTCTTC. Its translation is CASSHGTLSHNEQFF.